This T cell receptor beta chain came from a study of T cells in Graves' hyperthyroidism and ophthalmopathy. CDR1 is SGHTS, CDR2 YDEGEE, per germline. The CDR3 contains 16 residues. V lost 0 bases and J lost 7, with 14 bases in between. Amplified TCR beta CDR3 regions came from RNA transcripts. A first-round RT-PCR of the TCR CDR3 used the HTBI primer set. A single record per CDR3 protein comes from TCRdb applying MiXCR to the multiplex PCR reads. The table has around 340,000 distinct CDR3 sequences, approximately 16% seen once; the top ten hold 33%. This clonotype has more than one count but fewer than ten.

This clonotype originated in a man aged 30 to 45 with Graves' hyperthyroidism. The gene calls are TRBV5-8 and TRBJ1-6; tentative D call: TRBD1 (5 bases). Specimen: blood. The CDR3 sequence is CASSLEQAIGNSPLHF. The CDR3 DNA is TGTGCCAGCAGCTTGGAACAGGCCATAGGAAATTCACCCCTCCACTTT.